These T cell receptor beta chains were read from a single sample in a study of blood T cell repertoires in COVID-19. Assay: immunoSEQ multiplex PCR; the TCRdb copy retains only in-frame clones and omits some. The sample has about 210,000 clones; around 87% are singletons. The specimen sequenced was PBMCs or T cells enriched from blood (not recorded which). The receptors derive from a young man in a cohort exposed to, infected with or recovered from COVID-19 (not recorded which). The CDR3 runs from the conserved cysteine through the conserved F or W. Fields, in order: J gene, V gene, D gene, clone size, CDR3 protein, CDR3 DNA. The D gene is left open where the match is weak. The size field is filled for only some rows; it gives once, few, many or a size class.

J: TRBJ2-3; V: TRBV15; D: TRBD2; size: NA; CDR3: CATSTWGRAGTQYF; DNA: TGTGCCACCTCGACGTGGGGGAGGGCAGGTACGCAGTATTTT
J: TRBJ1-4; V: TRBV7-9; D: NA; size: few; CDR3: CASSLADQESNEKLFF; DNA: TGTGCCAGCAGCTTAGCCGACCAGGAATCTAATGAAAAACTGTTTTTT
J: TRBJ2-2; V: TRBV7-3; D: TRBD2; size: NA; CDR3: CASSLGYNPSGGTGELFF; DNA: TGTGCCAGCAGCTTAGGATACAACCCCTCGGGGGGCACCGGGGAGCTGTTTTTT
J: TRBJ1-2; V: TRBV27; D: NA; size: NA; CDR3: CASSFGRGIYGYTF; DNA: TGTGCCAGCAGTTTTGGCAGGGGAATCTATGGCTACACCTTC
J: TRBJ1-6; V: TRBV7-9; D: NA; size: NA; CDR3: CASSLFSSYNSPLHF; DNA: TGTGCCAGCAGCTTATTTAGCTCCTATAATTCACCCCTCCACTTT
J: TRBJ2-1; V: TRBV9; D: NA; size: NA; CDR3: CASSVEGTSRNNEQFF; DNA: TGTGCCAGCAGCGTAGAGGGGACAAGTCGAAACAATGAGCAGTTCTTC
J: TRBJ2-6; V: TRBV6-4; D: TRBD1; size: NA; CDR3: CASSDYGTGDAGANVLTF; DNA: TGTGCCAGCAGTGACTACGGGACAGGGGACGCTGGGGCCAACGTCCTGACTTTC
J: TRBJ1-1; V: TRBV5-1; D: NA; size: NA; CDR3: CASSLVGDLTGITEAFF; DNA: TGCGCCAGCAGCTTGGTCGGCGACTTAACAGGGATCACTGAAGCTTTCTTT
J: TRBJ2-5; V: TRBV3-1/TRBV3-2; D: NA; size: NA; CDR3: CASSQYIIPSTRDWETQYF; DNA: TGTGCCAGCAGCCAGTACATAATACCCTCAACTAGAGATTGGGAGACCCAGTACTTC
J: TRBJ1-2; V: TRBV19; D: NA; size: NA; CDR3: CASSADGYGYTF; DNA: TGTGCCTCGAGTGCGGATGGGTATGGCTACACCTTC
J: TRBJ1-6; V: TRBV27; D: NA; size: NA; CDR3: CASSYTSYNSPLHF; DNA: TGTGCCAGCAGTTACACGTCCTATAATTCACCCCTCCACTTT
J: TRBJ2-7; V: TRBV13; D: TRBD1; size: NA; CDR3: CASSPGQGYRYEQYF; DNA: TGTGCCAGCAGCCCGGGACAGGGATATCGCTACGAGCAGTACTTC
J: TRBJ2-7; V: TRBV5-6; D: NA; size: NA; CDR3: CASSLGGLGVDNEQYF; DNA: TGTGCCAGCAGCTTGGGGGGGCTAGGAGTAGATAACGAGCAGTACTTC
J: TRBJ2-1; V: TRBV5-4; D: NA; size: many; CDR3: CASSSAGLYNEQFF; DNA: TGTGCCAGCAGTTCGGCGGGACTTTACAATGAGCAGTTCTTC
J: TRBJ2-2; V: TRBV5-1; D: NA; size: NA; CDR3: CASSASSLTNTGELFF; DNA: TGCGCCAGCAGCGCGTCGAGTCTAACGAACACCGGGGAGCTGTTTTTT
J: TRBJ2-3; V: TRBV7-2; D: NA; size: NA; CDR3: CASSSNPQRAYTDTQYF; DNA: TGTGCCAGCAGCTCAAACCCCCAGCGGGCGTACACAGATACGCAGTATTTT
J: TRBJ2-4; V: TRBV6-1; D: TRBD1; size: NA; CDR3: CASSDPPGQGAVAKNIQYF; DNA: TGTGCCAGCAGTGACCCTCCGGGACAGGGGGCAGTCGCCAAAAACATTCAGTACTTC
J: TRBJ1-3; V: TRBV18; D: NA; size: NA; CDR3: CASSFGSLLSGNTIYF; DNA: TGTGCCAGCTCATTTGGCAGTCTCCTCTCTGGAAACACCATATATTTT
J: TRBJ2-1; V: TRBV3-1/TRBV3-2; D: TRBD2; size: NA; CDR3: CASSPLAGAPYNEQFF; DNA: TGTGCCAGCAGCCCGTTAGCGGGAGCGCCCTACAATGAGCAGTTCTTC
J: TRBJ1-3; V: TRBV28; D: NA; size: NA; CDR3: CASSLSGRAPGNTIYF; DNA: TGTGCCAGCAGTCTTTCTGGGCGGGCCCCTGGAAACACCATATATTTT
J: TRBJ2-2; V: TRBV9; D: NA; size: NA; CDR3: CASSVWAEATGELFF; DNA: TGTGCCAGCAGCGTATGGGCGGAGGCCACCGGGGAGCTGTTTTTT
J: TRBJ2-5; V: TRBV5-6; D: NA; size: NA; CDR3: CASSWVTEQETQYF; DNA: TGTGCCAGCAGTTGGGTCACAGAACAAGAGACCCAGTACTTC
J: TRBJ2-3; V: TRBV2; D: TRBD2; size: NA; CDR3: CASRDAAVAGVPDTQYF; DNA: TGTGCCAGCAGAGATGCCGCGGTAGCGGGAGTTCCAGATACGCAGTATTTT
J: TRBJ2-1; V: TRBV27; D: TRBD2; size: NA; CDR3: CASRTSGRGEQFF; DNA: TGTGCCAGTCGGACTAGCGGACGGGGTGAGCAGTTCTTC
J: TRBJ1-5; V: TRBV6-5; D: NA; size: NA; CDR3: CASTKEGAAQWPQHF; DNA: TGTGCCAGCACTAAGGAAGGGGCCGCCCAGTGGCCCCAGCATTTT
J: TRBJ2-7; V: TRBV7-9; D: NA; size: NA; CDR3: CASSAPNGDYEQYF; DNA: TGTGCCAGCAGCGCCCCTAACGGGGACTACGAGCAGTACTTC